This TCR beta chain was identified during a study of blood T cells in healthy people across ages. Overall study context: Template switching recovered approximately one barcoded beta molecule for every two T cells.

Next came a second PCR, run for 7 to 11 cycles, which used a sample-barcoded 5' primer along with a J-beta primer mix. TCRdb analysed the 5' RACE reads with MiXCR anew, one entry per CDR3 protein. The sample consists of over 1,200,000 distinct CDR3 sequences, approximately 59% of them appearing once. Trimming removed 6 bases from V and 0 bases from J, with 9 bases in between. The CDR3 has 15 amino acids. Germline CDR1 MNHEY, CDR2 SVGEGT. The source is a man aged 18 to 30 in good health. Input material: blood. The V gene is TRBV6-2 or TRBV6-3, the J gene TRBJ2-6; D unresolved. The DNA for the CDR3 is TGTGCCAGCAGCAAAATTCACTCTGGGGCCAACGTCCTGACTTTC. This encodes CASSKIHSGANVLTF.